The 24 T cell receptor beta chains reported below all come from one sample, sequenced in a study of post-analysis software for immune sequencing data. Unique molecular identifiers were carried by the TCR beta cDNA libraries. TCRdb analysed the PCR reads with MiXCR anew, one entry per CDR3 protein. Of fewer than 850,000 distinct CDR3 sequences detected, 25% to 30% appear once; the ten largest clones hold approximately 0.55%. Study-wide findings and caveats: Five or six TRBV segments, TRBV5-6, TRBV5-1 and TRBV20-1 among them, were found more frequent in patients than controls.

These receptors lack a known antigen. Sequences were obtained from blood. The receptors derive from a girl between 5 and 17 years old with multiple sclerosis.

Only a few counts were recorded for this clonotype. The rearrangement links TRBV9 to TRBJ2-7, with D perhaps matching TRBD2 (6 bases). Deletions cut 4 bases from V and 4 bases from J, with 12 bases between. CDR1 is SGDLS, CDR2 YYNGEE, per germline. The length of the CDR3 is 13 residues. In DNA form, the CDR3 reads TGTGCCAGCAGCCCCACGCGGGATTACGAGCAGTACTTC. Translating it yields CASSPTRDYEQYF.

This chain uses TRBV20-1 with TRBJ2-1; 8 bases map to TRBD2. The CDR3 length is 14 residues. After removal of 5 bases from V and 0 bases from J, the junction contained 3 bases not matched to a gene. Germline CDR1 is DFQATT and CDR2 is SNEGSKA (reference sequence). The CDR3 DNA follows: TGCAGTGCTGGGGGGACTAGCTCCTACAATGAGCAGTTCTTC. It specifies CSAGGTSSYNEQFF.

This clonotype was picked up a small number of times. This sequence joins TRBV7-8 and TRBJ1-2; perhaps TRBD1 as D (6 bases). This CDR3 contains 14 residues. Germline V gives CDR1 SGHVS, CDR2 FQNEAQ. Trimming cost V 8 bases and J 8 bases, with 21 bases left between them. The CDR3 loop is CASGVRGAVWGYTF. CDR3 coding DNA: TGTGCCAGCGGCGTCCGGGGGGCGGTGTGGGGCTACACCTTC.

The CDR3 region is CASSLPAGVGYTF. The CDR3 DNA reads as TGTGCCAGCAGCCTCCCGGCGGGGGTCGGCTACACCTTC. This chain connects TRBV11-3 to TRBJ1-2; D perhaps matches TRBD1 (5 bases). The CDR3 has 13 residues. Germline V gene sequence: CDR1 SGHNT, CDR2 YENEEA. V lost 5 bases and J lost 8, with 15 bases in between.

This clonotype was detected a few times. The chain couples TRBV7-9 to TRBJ1-4; weak D call: TRBD1 (5 bases). This CDR3 comprises 14 residues. Trimming removed 6 bases at V and 4 bases at J, with 12 bases between. Looked up from germline, CDR1 is SEHNR and CDR2 is FQNEAQ (reference sequence). This CDR3 is CASSIDSFNEKLFF. The CDR3 DNA sequence: TGTGCCAGCAGTATCGACAGCTTTAATGAAAAACTGTTTTTT. Drawing the rest from reference TRBV7-9 and TRBJ1-4, the complete variable domain is DTGVSQNPRHKITKRGQNVTFRCDPISEHNRLYWYRQTLGQGPEFLTYFQNEAQLEKSRLLSDRFSAERPKGSFSTLEIQRTEQGDSAMYLCASSIDSFNEKLFFGSGTQLSVL.

This clonotype appeared many times. The chain joins TRBV29-1 to TRBJ2-5; D might be TRBD1 (6 bases). Trimming removed 6 bases at V and 5 bases at J, with 16 bases between. Germline CDR1 reads SQVTM; CDR2 reads ANQGSEA. The CDR3 totals 13 residues. The DNA for the CDR3 is TGCAGCGTCCAATACAGGGAATGGGAGACCCAGTACTTC. Its translation: CSVQYREWETQYF.

The chain joins TRBV24-1 to TRBJ2-5; 8 bases are shared with TRBD1. The CDR3 has 16 amino acids. V shed 0 bases and J 1 base; nucleotides not matched to a gene: 3. Germline V gene data show CDR1 as KGHDR and CDR2 as SFDVKD. CDR3 residues: CATSDLPTGGQETQYF. In DNA form, the CDR3 reads TGTGCCACCAGTGATTTGCCAACAGGGGGCCAAGAGACCCAGTACTTC.

This clonotype was seen more than once but under ten times. V is TRBV7-9 and J is TRBJ2-5; D not certain. CDR1 and CDR2 (germline): SEHNR, FQNEAQ (reference sequence). This CDR3 region has 14 residues. Trimming stripped 0 bases from V and 4 bases from J, with 9 bases between. DNA of the CDR3: TGTGCCAGCAGCTTAGCGGGCAGGCGAGAGACCCAGTACTTC. It translates to CASSLAGRRETQYF.

The chain recombines TRBV6-5 with TRBJ1-4; TRBD1 is a possible D gene (6 bases). Trimming stripped 0 bases from V and 9 bases from J, with 14 bases between. Germline CDR1 is MNHEY and CDR2 is SVGAGI. The CDR3 contains 15 residues. CDR3 in DNA: TGTGCCAGCAGTTACTCACAGGGTGTCGCGAAAAAACTGTTTTTT. Its translation: CASSYSQGVAKKLFF.

This clonotype was counted a few times. The chain is built from TRBV20-1 and TRBJ2-5; D remains ambiguous. The CDR3 covers 13 residues. V was clipped by 0 bases and J by 7 bases, with 12 bases between them. The germline CDR1 and CDR2 sequences are DFQATT and SNEGSKA (reference sequence). The CDR3 DNA follows: TGCAGTGCTAGAGACTCCCCCGTAAGGACCCAGTACTTC. It codes for CSARDSPVRTQYF.

Here the CDR3 reads CASSLTTGVRGYTF. CDR3 coding DNA: TGTGCCAGCAGCTTGACTACAGGGGTGAGGGGCTACACCTTC. V gene TRBV7-2 combines with J gene TRBJ1-2, with TRBD1 identical over 7 bases. The CDR3 loop spans 14 amino acids. Unmatched junction bases numbered 9, after V lost 3 bases and J lost 8 bases. Germline V gene sequence: CDR1 SGHTA, CDR2 FQGNSA.

The chain has TRBV7-9 and TRBJ2-1; D not certain. The V and J ends lost 5 bases and 8 bases respectively, with 10 bases between them. The CDR3 is 12 residues long. Germline lookup yields CDR1 SEHNR and CDR2 FQNEAQ (reference sequence). The CDR3: CASSPEFYEQFF. The CDR3 nucleotides read TGTGCCAGCAGCCCCGAGTTCTATGAGCAGTTCTTC.

This chain links TRBV5-6 with TRBJ1-6; maybe TRBD1 (5 bases). Trimming took off 3 bases at V and 2 bases at J, with 9 bases between the two ends. The CDR3 is made up of 15 amino acids. Germline V gene data show CDR1 as SGHDT and CDR2 as YYEEEE. The CDR3 loop reads CASSSGTAYNSPLHF. CDR3 in DNA: TGTGCCAGCAGCTCAGGGACGGCCTATAATTCACCCCTCCACTTT.

The genes are TRBV29-1 and TRBJ1-2, with unresolved D. The germline V gene has CDR1 SQVTM and CDR2 ANQGSEA. CDR3 length: 11 amino acids. V gave up 4 bases and J gave up 2 bases, with 5 bases separating them. CDR3 sequence (DNA): TGCAGCGTTGTGACAAACTATGGCTACACCTTC. Residues: CSVVTNYGYTF.

The chain links TRBV7-9 to TRBJ2-1, with a possible D match to TRBD2 (6 bases). The V gene lost 0 bases and the J gene lost 12 bases, with 9 bases spanning the gap. The CDR3 has 12 residues. In germline, CDR1 is SEHNR, CDR2 FQNEAQ (reference sequence). This CDR3 reads CASSLAEEGQFF. The CDR3 nucleotides read TGTGCCAGCAGCTTAGCGGAGGAGGGGCAGTTCTTC.

This chain connects TRBV28 to TRBJ1-2; D is ambiguous. The germline V and J ends were trimmed by 4 bases and 1 base, with 10 bases remaining between them. Germline V gene lookup returns CDR1 MDHEN and CDR2 SYDVKM. CDR3 length: 14 amino acids. Here the CDR3 DNA reads TGTGCCAGCAGTTCCTCGACATTTAACTATGGCTACACCTTC. Its translation: CASSSSTFNYGYTF.

This clonotype was picked up a small number of times. The V and J genes are TRBV29-1 and TRBJ1-1; D is possibly TRBD1 (6 bases). V was shortened by 8 bases and J by 0 bases, with 16 bases between the two germline ends. Germline values: CDR1 SQVTM, CDR2 ANQGSEA. The CDR3 sequence is 14 residues long. Here the CDR3 reads CSTRDMAMNTEAFF. The CDR3 bases are TGCAGCACCAGGGACATGGCCATGAACACTGAAGCTTTCTTT.

Ten or more counts support this clonotype. The chain is built from TRBV5-1 and TRBJ2-3; D unclear. Germline CDR1 SGHRS, CDR2 YFSETQ. CDR3 length equals 13 residues. V dropped 0 bases and J dropped 4 bases, with 6 bases sitting between them. CDR3 coding DNA: TGCGCCAGCAGCTTGGGATTGGCAGATACGCAGTATTTT. It encodes CASSLGLADTQYF.

The rearrangement links TRBV3-1 to TRBJ2-5; unclear D gene. Trimming left V 1 base short and J 5 bases short, with 17 bases between. This CDR3 has 16 amino acids. CDR1 and CDR2 (germline): LGHDT, YNNKEL (reference sequence). The CDR3 sequence: CASSQVIGGLIETQYF. As DNA, the CDR3 is TGTGCCAGCAGCCAAGTAATAGGTGGTCTAATTGAGACCCAGTACTTC.

The chain joins TRBV2 to TRBJ2-1; 10 bases match TRBD1. CDR1 and CDR2 (germline): SNHLY, FYNNEI. The CDR3 length is 19 residues. Trimming removed 6 bases from V and 3 bases from J; junction bases left unmatched: 17. The CDR3 sequence is CASSPGQGWISGNYNEQFF. The CDR3 region has the DNA TGTGCCAGCAGCCCGGGACAGGGGTGGATTAGCGGGAACTACAATGAGCAGTTCTTC.

This clonotype was counted only a few times. A much larger clone differs by one base, so this may be a read error. CDR3 in amino acids: CASRREAGERFF. DNA of the CDR3: TGTGCCAGCAGGAGAGAGGCGGGGGAGCGGTTTTTT. The J gene is TRBJ2-2, the V gene TRBV3-1, with TRBD2 identical over 7 bases. The germline gives CDR1 LGHDT, CDR2 YNNKEL (reference sequence). This CDR3 has 12 amino acids.

This clonotype was picked up a small number of times. This chain connects TRBV20-1 to TRBJ2-1; 12 nucleotides line up with TRBD2. The length of the CDR3 is 15 residues. Unmatched junction bases numbered 12, after V lost 6 bases and J lost 9 bases. Germline-derived CDR1 and CDR2 are DFQATT and SNEGSKA (reference sequence). The CDR3 reads CSAARLAGVYSEQFF. DNA of the CDR3: TGCAGTGCCGCCCGACTAGCGGGAGTGTATAGTGAGCAGTTCTTC.

The genes are TRBV9 and TRBJ2-1; 10 bases fit TRBD2. V gave up 1 base and J gave up 3 bases; unmatched junction bases: 7. CDR1 and CDR2 from the germline V gene are SGDLS and YYNGEE. The CDR3 sequence is 17 residues long. CDR3 DNA sequence: TGTGCCAGCAGCGTACCAGCGGGAGGGCCAGGCTACAATGAGCAGTTCTTC. Translation: CASSVPAGGPGYNEQFF.

This clonotype was counted ten times or more. This chain uses TRBV29-1 with TRBJ2-5; possible D gene TRBD1, 6 bases. Trimming removed 5 bases from V and 0 bases from J, with 7 bases in between. The CDR3 runs to 12 residues. Germline V lookup: CDR1 SQVTM, CDR2 ANQGSEA. The CDR3 spells CSVTGYQETQYF. The CDR3 DNA reads as TGCAGCGTTACAGGGTACCAAGAGACCCAGTACTTC.